The 24 T cell receptor beta chains listed next were all sequenced from one sample in a study of cytomegalovirus exposure and HLA in healthy donors. The PCR used 60 Vbeta and 13 Jbeta primers. Only in-frame clones appear in the TCRdb table, and some are missing; sequencing was by immunoSEQ multiplex PCR. The data show some 190,000 clones, with about 86% seen just once and more than 1.5% held by the top ten. The specimen was PBMCs. The receptors derive from a man between 40 and 49 years old in good health and CMV-seropositive.

CDR3 coding DNA: TGTGCCAGCAGCCTCAGGGGGCAGGCTCAGGAGCAGTTCTTC. Residues: CASSLRGQAQEQFF. The rearrangement links TRBV9 to TRBJ2-1; TRBD1 agrees at 8 bases. This CDR3 is built from 14 residues. With 4 bases clipped from V and 10 bases from J, the junction kept 10 bases outside the gene matches. Germline CDR1 reads SGDLS; CDR2 reads YYNGEE.

On this clone: A read error may account for a junction end that differs from germline. The chain combines TRBV7-7 with TRBJ1-1; D might be TRBD1 (6 bases). From germline, CDR1 is SSHAT and CDR2 FNYEAQ (reference sequence). The length of the CDR3 is 15 residues. CDR3 nucleotides: TGTGCTAGCAGCTTAGAAGGGGGGGCGGGCACTGAAGCTTTCTTT. This translates into CASSLEGGAGTEAFF. The variable domain in full, completed from reference TRBV7-7 and TRBJ1-1, reads GAGVSQSPRYKVTKRGQDVTLRCDPISSHATLYWYQQALGQGPEFLTYFNYEAQPDKSGLPSDRFSAERPEGSISTLTIQRTEQRDSAMYRCASSLEGGAGTEAFFGQGTRLTVV.

This chain uses TRBV7-9 with TRBJ2-7, with D unresolved. V was clipped by 1 base and J by 6 bases, with 4 bases between them. The CDR3 sequence is 11 residues long. CDR1 is SEHNR, CDR2 FQNEAQ, per germline (reference sequence). CDR3 bases: TGTGCCAGCAGCTTAGGGCCCGAGCAGTACTTC. It is translated as CASSLGPEQYF.

The genes are TRBV10-3 and TRBJ2-1; 7 nucleotides align to TRBD1. This CDR3 has 14 amino acids. V shed 4 bases and J 9 bases; nucleotides not matched to a gene: 9. The germline V gene encodes CDR1 ENHRY and CDR2 SYGVKD. This CDR3 reads CAISGDRFRGEQFF. The CDR3 DNA is TGTGCCATCAGTGGGGACAGATTTAGGGGTGAGCAGTTCTTC.

J is TRBJ1-3 and V is TRBV27; D gene ambiguous. V lost 3 bases to trimming and J lost 3 bases, with 6 bases between them. Germline CDR1 MNHEY, CDR2 SMNVEV (reference sequence). The CDR3 loop spans 13 amino acids. CDR3 nucleotide sequence: TGTGCCAGCAGTTTCTCTTTTGGAAACACCATATATTTT. It yields the protein CASSFSFGNTIYF.

The rearrangement joins TRBV6-1 to TRBJ2-5; 7 nucleotides align to TRBD2. The V segment lost 10 bases and the J segment 4 bases; nucleotides outside the gene matches: 12. The CDR3 runs 14 residues. Germline V CDR1 and CDR2: MNHNS, SASEGT. The CDR3 DNA sequence: TGTGCCACCTCCCTGGAAGTAGCGGGAGAGACCCAGTACTTC. Amino acids: CATSLEVAGETQYF.

The chain combines TRBV6-6 with TRBJ1-1, with TRBD1 matching 8 bases. The germline V gene has CDR1 MNHNY and CDR2 SVGAGI (reference sequence). With 2 bases clipped from V and 1 base from J, the junction kept 3 bases outside the gene matches. The CDR3 is 15 residues long. The CDR3 nucleotides are TGTGCCAGCAGTTACCATCAGGGGGCGAACACTGAAGCTTTCTTT. It translates to CASSYHQGANTEAFF.

This chain uses TRBV11-2 with TRBJ2-1, with D unclear. This CDR3 has 15 residues. V was trimmed by 1 base and J by 0 bases, leaving 7 bases between them. The V gene's germline CDR1 is SGHAT and CDR2 FQNNGV. The CDR3 DNA is TGTGCCAGCAGCTTAGGCTACAGCTCCTACAATGAGCAGTTCTTC. It translates to CASSLGYSSYNEQFF. Filled out from reference TRBV11-2 and TRBJ2-1, the complete variable domain reads EAGVAQSPRYKIIEKRQSVAFWCNPISGHATLYWYQQILGQGPKLLIQFQNNGVVDDSQLPKDRFSAERLKGVDSTLKIQPAKLEDSAVYLCASSLGYSSYNEQFFGPGTRLTVL.

This chain links TRBV7-2 with TRBJ2-7; TRBD1 matches 7 bases. Losses at the gene ends were 1 base for V and 6 bases for J; bases not matched to a gene: 3. There are 13 residues in the CDR3. Germline V gene sequence: CDR1 SGHTA, CDR2 FQGNSA. The CDR3 DNA is TGTGCCAGCAGCTTAGAGGCAGGGGGCGAGCAGTACTTC. Amino acid sequence: CASSLEAGGEQYF.

The J gene is TRBJ2-3, the V gene TRBV27; 13 positions match TRBD2. The CDR3 contains 14 residues. Germline-derived CDR1 and CDR2 are MNHEY and SMNVEV (reference sequence). The V gene end was trimmed by 8 bases and the J gene end by 2 bases; junction bases not matched to a gene: 1. The CDR3 loop reads CASGLAGVTDTQYF. For the CDR3, the DNA is TGTGCCAGCGGACTAGCGGGAGTCACAGATACGCAGTATTTT.

This chain links TRBV12-5 with TRBJ2-1; perhaps TRBD2 as D (7 bases). Per the germline V gene, CDR1 is LGHNT and CDR2 is FRNRAP. The CDR3 is 15 residues long. Trimming cost V 3 bases and J 4 bases, with 13 bases left between them. Written as DNA, the CDR3 is TGTGCTAGTGGTTTAGGGGGGGTGAAGTACAATGAGCAGTTCTTC. Translating gives CASGLGGVKYNEQFF.

V is TRBV7-9 and J is TRBJ1-1, with TRBD1 as a possible D gene (5 bases). Trimming left V 3 bases short and J 5 bases short, with 13 bases between. Looked up from germline, CDR1 is SEHNR and CDR2 is FQNEAQ (reference sequence). This CDR3 spans 14 amino acids. The CDR3 sequence is CASSFTVRGTEAFF. The DNA for the CDR3 is TGTGCCAGCAGCTTTACGGTCCGGGGGACTGAAGCTTTCTTT.

In its sample, this clone was seen once. The gene calls are TRBV29-1 and TRBJ2-5, with TRBD1 matching 8 bases. With V trimmed by 4 bases and J by 6 bases, 4 bases remained unmatched. This CDR3 comprises 12 residues. CDR1 and CDR2 (germline): SQVTM, ANQGSEA. The CDR3 nucleotides read TGCAGCGTTGGGACAGGGCAAAAGACCCAGTACTTC. Translated, it gives CSVGTGQKTQYF.

This clone occurred a few times. The chain combines TRBV7-2 with TRBJ2-5; 8 nucleotides align to TRBD2. Near its end, the DNA agrees better with TRBJ2-7, so the J call may be wrong. The germline V gene encodes CDR1 SGHTA and CDR2 FQGNSA. This CDR3 has 15 residues. The CDR3 coding sequence is TGTGCCAGCAGCTTATTCATAGCGGGACCCTACGAGCAGTACTTC. Translated: CASSLFIAGPYEQYF.

The CDR3 loop reads CASSIAAVRGSEAFF. The CDR3 DNA is TGTGCCAGTAGTATTGCGGCAGTAAGGGGGTCTGAAGCTTTCTTT. The J gene is TRBJ1-1, the V gene TRBV19, with D tentatively TRBD1 (6 bases). The CDR3 is made up of 15 amino acids. Deletions cut 3 bases from V and 6 bases from J, with 17 bases between. Per germline, CDR1 LNHDA and CDR2 SQIVND (reference sequence).

This clone was counted only a few times. For the CDR3, the DNA is TGCGCCAGCAGCCCTTCGGACATACTCACTGGGGGCTACACCTTC. Translation: CASSPSDILTGGYTF. The gene calls are TRBV4-1 and TRBJ1-2; TRBD1 is a possible D gene (5 bases). Germline loops: CDR1 MGHRA, CDR2 YSYEKL. The CDR3 length is 15 residues. Trimming left V 4 bases short and J 8 bases short, with 20 bases between.

The V and J genes are TRBV6-5 and TRBJ1-2; 9 bases line up with TRBD1. The CDR3 is 13 amino acids. V trimming: 0 bases; J trimming: 7 bases; junction bases outside the gene matches: 0. Germline-derived CDR1 and CDR2 are MNHEY and SVGAGI. In DNA, the CDR3 is TGTGCCAGCAGTTACTCGACAGGGGGTGGCTACACCTTC. Protein sequence: CASSYSTGGGYTF.

J is TRBJ2-7 and V is TRBV7-2; D possibly corresponds to TRBD1 (7 bases). The CDR3 has 14 residues. Germline V CDR1 and CDR2: SGHTA, FQGNSA. Trimming pared 6 bases from V and 2 bases from J, leaving 14 bases between. The CDR3 protein is CASSFRGTAYEQYF. DNA for the CDR3: TGTGCCAGCAGTTTTCGGGGGACAGCCTACGAGCAGTACTTC.

The CDR3 DNA is TGTGCCAGCAGCCCACCTCTTCTAGCGGGCACCGGGGAGCTGTTTTTT. Residues: CASSPPLLAGTGELFF. This rearrangement joins TRBV5-4 to TRBJ2-2; 8 nucleotides line up with TRBD2. The length of the CDR3 is 16 residues. The V segment lost 4 bases and the J segment 4 bases; nucleotides outside the gene matches: 9. The germline V gene has CDR1 SGHNT and CDR2 YYREEE (reference sequence).

V usage is TRBV6-1 and J usage is TRBJ2-6; 8 bases line up with TRBD1. The CDR3 loop spans 14 amino acids. The trim removed 11 bases at V and 1 base at J, leaving 4 bases unmatched. Germline V gene sequence: CDR1 MNHNS, CDR2 SASEGT. CDR3 DNA sequence: TGTGCCGGGACAGGTTTTTCTGGGGCCAACGTCCTGACTTTC. Its translation is CAGTGFSGANVLTF.

The chain is built from TRBV25-1 and TRBJ2-3, with TRBD2 matching 7 bases. The length of the CDR3 is 17 residues. Germline CDR1 reads MGHDK; CDR2 reads SYGVNS. V gave up 6 bases and J gave up 2 bases; unmatched junction bases: 14. DNA of the CDR3: TGTGCCAGCAGCGGGAGGTCCAACGACAGACTCACAGATACGCAGTATTTT. This encodes CASSGRSNDRLTDTQYF.

This clone was counted only a few times. The genes are TRBV7-2 and TRBJ2-3; 11 nucleotides line up with TRBD2. Trimming cost V 5 bases and J 4 bases; bases outside gene matches: 11. From germline, CDR1 is SGHTA and CDR2 FQGNSA. The length of the CDR3 is 17 residues. CDR3 protein: CASSLLGSGRGPDTQYF. The CDR3 coding sequence is TGTGCCAGCAGCCTTCTTGGTAGCGGGAGGGGACCAGATACGCAGTATTTT.

This clone was detected only a few times. The chain uses TRBV7-8 and TRBJ1-5; no reliable D call. Trimming cost V 1 base and J 4 bases, with 14 bases left between them. CDR3 length: 16 amino acids. Germline values: CDR1 SGHVS, CDR2 FQNEAQ. The DNA of the CDR3 is TGTGCCAGCAGCTTAGTTGCGGGGAATGGGAATCAGCCCCAGCATTTT. Its translation: CASSLVAGNGNQPQHF. The entire variable domain, with the rest obtained from reference TRBV7-8 and TRBJ1-5, is as follows: GAGVSQSPRYKVAKRGQDVALRCDPISGHVSLFWYQQALGQGPEFLTYFQNEAQLDKSGLPSDRFFAERPEGSVSTLKIQRTQQEDSAVYLCASSLVAGNGNQPQHFGDGTRLSIL.

The rearrangement links TRBV15 to TRBJ2-2, with 9 bases fitting TRBD1. The V segment lost 6 bases and the J segment 5 bases; nucleotides outside the gene matches: 7. The CDR3 runs 15 residues. The V gene's germline CDR1 is LNHNV and CDR2 YYDKDF (reference sequence). The CDR3 reads CATSAGTGRTGELFF. The CDR3, as DNA: TGTGCCACCAGTGCCGGGACAGGGAGAACCGGGGAGCTGTTTTTT. Drawing the rest from reference TRBV15 and TRBJ2-2, the complete variable domain is DAMVIQNPRYQVTQFGKPVTLSCSQTLNHNVMYWYQQKSSQAPKLLFHYYDKDFNNEADTPDNFQSRRPNTSFCFLDIRSPGLGDTAMYLCATSAGTGRTGELFFGEGSRLTVL.